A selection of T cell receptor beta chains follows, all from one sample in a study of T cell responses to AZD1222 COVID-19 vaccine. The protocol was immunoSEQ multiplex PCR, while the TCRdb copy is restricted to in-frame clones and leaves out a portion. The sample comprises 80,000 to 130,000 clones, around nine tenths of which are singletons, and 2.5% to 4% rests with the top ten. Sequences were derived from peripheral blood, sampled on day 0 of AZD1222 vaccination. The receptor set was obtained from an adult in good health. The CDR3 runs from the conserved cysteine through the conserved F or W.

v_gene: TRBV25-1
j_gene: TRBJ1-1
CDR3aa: CASSDLGEGAFF

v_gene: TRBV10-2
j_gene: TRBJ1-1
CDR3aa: CASSEGTGIGTEAFF

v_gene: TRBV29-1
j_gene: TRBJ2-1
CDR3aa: CSVLSSRLADNEQFF

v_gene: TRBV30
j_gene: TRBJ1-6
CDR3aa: CAWVYTGSGNSPLHF

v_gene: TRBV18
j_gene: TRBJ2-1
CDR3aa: CASSPTGEAANEQFF

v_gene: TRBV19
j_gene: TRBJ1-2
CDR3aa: CASTLTVTNYGYTF

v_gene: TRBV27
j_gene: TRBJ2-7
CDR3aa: CASRKTGGGYEQYF

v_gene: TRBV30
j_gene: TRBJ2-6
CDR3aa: CAWSVREGLITPGANVLTF

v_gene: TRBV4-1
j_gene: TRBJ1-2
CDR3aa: CASSQRGQGASGYGYTF

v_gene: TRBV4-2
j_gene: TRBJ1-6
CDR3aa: CASSQVYNSPLHF

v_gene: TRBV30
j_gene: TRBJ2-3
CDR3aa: CAWSGAGGLSTDTQYF

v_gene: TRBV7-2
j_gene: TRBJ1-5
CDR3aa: CAIGSSNQPQHF

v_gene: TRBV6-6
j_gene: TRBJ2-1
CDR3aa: CASSYSSGGGNEQFF

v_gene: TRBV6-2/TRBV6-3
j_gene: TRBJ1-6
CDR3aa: CASSTKSNSPLHF

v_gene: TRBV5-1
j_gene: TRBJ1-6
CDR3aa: CASSFEPIHYNSPLHF

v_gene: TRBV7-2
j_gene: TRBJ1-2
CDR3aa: CASSATDGHGGYTF

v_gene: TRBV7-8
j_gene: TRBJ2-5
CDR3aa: CASSEYRGRGETQYF

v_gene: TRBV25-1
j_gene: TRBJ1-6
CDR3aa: CASSDRDIPPLHF

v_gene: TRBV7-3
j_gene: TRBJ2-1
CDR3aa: CASRGDEQFF

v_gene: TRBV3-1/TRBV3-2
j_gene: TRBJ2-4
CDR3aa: CASSRGQGAQYF

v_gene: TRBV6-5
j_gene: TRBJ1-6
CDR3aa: CASSYQGVTTSPLHF

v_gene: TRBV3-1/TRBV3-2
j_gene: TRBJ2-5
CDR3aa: CASSQVNGGVLETQYF

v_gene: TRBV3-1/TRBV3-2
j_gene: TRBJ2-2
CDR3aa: CASSPGRGSTGELFF

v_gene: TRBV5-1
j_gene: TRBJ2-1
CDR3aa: CASKYTGGGNEQFF

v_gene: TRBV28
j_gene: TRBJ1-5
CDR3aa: CASTKGVGGYSNQPQHF

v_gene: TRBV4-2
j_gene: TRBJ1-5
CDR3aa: CASSQDRRGGNQPQHF

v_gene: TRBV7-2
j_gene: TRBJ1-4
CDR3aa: CASSLGPTNEKLFF

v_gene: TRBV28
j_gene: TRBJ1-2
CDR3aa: CASSLFGQGVGYTF

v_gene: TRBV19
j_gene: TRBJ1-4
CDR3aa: CASSTRTVEKLFF

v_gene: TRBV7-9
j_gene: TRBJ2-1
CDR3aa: CASSPPGGLGGSGEQFF

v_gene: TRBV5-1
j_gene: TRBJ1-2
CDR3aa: CASSGSTGQPYGYTF

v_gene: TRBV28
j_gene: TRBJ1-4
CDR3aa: CASSFTEKLFF

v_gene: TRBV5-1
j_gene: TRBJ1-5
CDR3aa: CASSTQGDQPQHF

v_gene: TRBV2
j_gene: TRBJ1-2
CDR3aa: CASSALLQGDRNYGYTF

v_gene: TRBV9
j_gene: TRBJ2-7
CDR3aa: CASSRDPGPTPYEQYF

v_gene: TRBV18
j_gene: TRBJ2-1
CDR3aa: CASFGLAGYNEQFF

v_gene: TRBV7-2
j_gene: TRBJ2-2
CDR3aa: CASSKFRGEEGGELFF

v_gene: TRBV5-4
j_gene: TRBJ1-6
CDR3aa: CASGEALANSPLHF

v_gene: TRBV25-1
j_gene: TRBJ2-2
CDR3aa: CASSEYWAGELFF